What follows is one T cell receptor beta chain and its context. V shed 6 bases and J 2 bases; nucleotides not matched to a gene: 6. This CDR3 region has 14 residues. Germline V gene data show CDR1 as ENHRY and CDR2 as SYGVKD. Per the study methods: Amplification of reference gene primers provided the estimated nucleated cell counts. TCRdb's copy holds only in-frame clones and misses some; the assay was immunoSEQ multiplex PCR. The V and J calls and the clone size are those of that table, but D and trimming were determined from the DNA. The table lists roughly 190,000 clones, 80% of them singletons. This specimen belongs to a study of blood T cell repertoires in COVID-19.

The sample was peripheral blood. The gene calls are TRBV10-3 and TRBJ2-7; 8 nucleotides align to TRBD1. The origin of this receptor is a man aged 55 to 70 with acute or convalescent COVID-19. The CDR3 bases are TGTGCCATCAGAGGCAGGGGGCCCACCTACGAGCAGTACTTC. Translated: CAIRGRGPTYEQYF.